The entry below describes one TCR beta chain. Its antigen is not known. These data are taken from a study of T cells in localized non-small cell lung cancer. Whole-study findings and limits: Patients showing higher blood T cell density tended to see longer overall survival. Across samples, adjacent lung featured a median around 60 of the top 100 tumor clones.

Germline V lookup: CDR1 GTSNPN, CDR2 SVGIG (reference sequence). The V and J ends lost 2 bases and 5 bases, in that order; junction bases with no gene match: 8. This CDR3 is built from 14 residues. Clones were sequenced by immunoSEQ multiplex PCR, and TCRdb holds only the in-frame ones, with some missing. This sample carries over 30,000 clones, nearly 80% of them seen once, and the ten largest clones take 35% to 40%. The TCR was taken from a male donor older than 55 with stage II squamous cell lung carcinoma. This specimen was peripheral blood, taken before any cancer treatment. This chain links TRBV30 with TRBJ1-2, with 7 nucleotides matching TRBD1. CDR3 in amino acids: CAWSSSRTGYGYTF. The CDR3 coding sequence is TGTGCCTGGAGTTCCTCACGGACAGGATATGGCTACACCTTC.